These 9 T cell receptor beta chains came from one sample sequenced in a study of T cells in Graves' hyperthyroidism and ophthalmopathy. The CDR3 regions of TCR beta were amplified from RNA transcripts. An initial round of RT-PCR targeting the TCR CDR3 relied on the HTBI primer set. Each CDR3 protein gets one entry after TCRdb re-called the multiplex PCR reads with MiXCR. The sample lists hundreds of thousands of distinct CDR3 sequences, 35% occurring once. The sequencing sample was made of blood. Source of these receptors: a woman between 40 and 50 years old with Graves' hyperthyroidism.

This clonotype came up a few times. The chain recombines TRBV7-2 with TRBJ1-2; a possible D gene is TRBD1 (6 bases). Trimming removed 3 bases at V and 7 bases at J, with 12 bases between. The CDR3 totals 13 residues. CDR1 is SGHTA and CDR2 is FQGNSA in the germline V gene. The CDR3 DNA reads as TGTGCCAGCAGCTTGGGGGGCTACGGTGGCTACACCTTC. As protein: CASSLGGYGGYTF. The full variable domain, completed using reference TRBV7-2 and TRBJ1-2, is GAGVSQSPSNKVTEKGKDVELRCDPISGHTALYWYRQSLGQGLEFLIYFQGNSAPDKSGLPSDRFSAERTGGSVSTLTIQRTQQEDSAVYLCASSLGGYGGYTFGSGTRLTVV.

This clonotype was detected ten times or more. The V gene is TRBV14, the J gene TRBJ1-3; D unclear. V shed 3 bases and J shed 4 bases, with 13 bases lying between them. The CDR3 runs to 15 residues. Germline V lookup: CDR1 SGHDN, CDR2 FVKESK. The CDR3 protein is CASSHSSLGGNTIYF. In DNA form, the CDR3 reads TGTGCCAGCAGCCACTCTTCCCTCGGAGGAAACACCATATATTTT. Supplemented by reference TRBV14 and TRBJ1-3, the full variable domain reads EAGVTQFPSHSVIEKGQTVTLRCDPISGHDNLYWYRRVMGKEIKFLLHFVKESKQDESGMPNNRFLAERTGGTYSTLKVQPAELEDSGVYFCASSHSSLGGNTIYFGEGSWLTVV.

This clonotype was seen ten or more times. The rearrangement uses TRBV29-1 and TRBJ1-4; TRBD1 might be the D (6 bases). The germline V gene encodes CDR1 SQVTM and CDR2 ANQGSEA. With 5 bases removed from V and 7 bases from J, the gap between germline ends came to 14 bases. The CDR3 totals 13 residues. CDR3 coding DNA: TGCAGCGTTTATGAGGGGGAGACTGAAAAACTGTTTTTT. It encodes CSVYEGETEKLFF.

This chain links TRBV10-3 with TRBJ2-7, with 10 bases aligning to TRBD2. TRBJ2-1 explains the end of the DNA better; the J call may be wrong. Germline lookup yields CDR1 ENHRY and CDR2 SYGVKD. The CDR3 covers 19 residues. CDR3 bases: TGTGCCATCAGTGAGTCGATCGGGCCAGCGGGAGGGGCCTACAATGAGCAGTTCTTC. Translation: CAISESIGPAGGAYNEQFF.

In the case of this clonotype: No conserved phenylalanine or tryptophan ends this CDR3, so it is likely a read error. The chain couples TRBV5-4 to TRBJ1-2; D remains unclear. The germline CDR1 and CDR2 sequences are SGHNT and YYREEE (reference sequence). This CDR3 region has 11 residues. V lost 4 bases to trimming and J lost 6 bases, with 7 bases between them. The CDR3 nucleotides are TGTGCCAGCAGCCCTGGGGATGGCTACACCCTC. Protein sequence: CASSPGDGYTL.

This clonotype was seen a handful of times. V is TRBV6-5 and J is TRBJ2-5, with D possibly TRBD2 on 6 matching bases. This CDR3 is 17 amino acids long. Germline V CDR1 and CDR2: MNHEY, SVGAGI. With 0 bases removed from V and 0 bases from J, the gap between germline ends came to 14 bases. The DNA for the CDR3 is TGTGCCAGCAGTTACTCAGGGACTTCTTTTTACCAAGAGACCCAGTACTTC. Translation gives CASSYSGTSFYQETQYF.

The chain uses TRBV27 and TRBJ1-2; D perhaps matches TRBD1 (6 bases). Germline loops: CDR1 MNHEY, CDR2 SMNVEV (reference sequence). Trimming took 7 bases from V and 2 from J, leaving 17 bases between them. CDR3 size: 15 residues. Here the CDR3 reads CASTRNPGQNYGYTF. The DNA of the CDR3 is TGTGCCAGCACCAGAAATCCCGGACAGAACTATGGCTACACCTTC.

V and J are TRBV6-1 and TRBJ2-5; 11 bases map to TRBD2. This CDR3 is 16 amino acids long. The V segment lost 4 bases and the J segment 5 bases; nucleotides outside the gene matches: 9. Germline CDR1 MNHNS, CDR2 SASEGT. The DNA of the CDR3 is TGTGCCAGCAGTGCTCTAGCGGGAGGAGTTTGGGAGACCCAGTACTTC. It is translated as CASSALAGGVWETQYF.

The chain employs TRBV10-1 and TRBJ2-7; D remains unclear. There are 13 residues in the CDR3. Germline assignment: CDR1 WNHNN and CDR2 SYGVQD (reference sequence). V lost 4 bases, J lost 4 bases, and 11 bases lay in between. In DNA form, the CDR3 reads TGCGCCAGCAGTGTTTTTTGGGGTTACGAGCAGTACTTC. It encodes CASSVFWGYEQYF.